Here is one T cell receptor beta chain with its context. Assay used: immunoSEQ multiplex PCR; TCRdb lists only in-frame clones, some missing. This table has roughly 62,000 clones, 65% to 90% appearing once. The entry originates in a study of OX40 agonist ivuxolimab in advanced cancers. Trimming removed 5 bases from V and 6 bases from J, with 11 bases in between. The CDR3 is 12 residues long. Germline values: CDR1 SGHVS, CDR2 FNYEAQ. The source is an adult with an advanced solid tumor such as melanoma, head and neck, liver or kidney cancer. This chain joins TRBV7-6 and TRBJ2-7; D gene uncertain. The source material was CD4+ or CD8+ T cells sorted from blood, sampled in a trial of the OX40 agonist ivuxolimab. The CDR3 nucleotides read TGTGCCAGCAGCCACCCCGACGCCGAGCAGTACTTC. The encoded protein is CASSHPDAEQYF.